Presented here are 9 T cell receptor beta chains from one specimen sequenced in a study of breast tumors, draining lymph nodes, adjacent tissues (dated by TCRdb to 2016 to 2018). Library generation was performed with multiplex PCR. Sequencing took place on an Illumina HiSeq 2000. TCRdb trimmed the raw reads at Q25, called clones with MiXCR and kept productive beta chains. Each CDR3 protein gets just one entry, which takes the most common genes and DNA from the rows behind it. This sample gives about 94,000 distinct CDR3 sequences in total; approximately 30% of them show up just once. 8.1% of the sample rests with the top ten. Lymph node samples came from the axillary draining lymph nodes of breast cancer patients. The specimen was axillary lymph node tissue. These TCRs come from a female donor with breast cancer. Some clones in this sample may be carry-over from other donors' samples.

This clonotype was detected many times. The rearrangement links TRBV5-8 to TRBJ2-3; 11 bases fit TRBD1. V shed 3 bases, J shed 7 bases, and the junction held 16 bases outside the gene matches. This CDR3 is built from 18 residues. Germline lookup yields CDR1 SGHTS and CDR2 YDEGEE. The CDR3 is CASSSGGPGQGAVHTQYF. For the CDR3, the DNA is TGTGCCAGCAGCTCTGGAGGCCCCGGACAGGGGGCGGTACATACGCAGTATTTT. Full variable domain (missing parts from reference TRBV5-8 and TRBJ2-3): EAGVTQSPTHLIKTRGQQATLRCSPISGHTSVYWYQQALGLGLQFLLWYDEGEERNRGNFPPRFSGRQFPNYSSELNVNALELEDSALYLCASSSGGPGQGAVHTQYFGPGTRLTVL.

The J gene is TRBJ1-5, the V gene TRBV19; 9 bases are shared with TRBD1. Per the germline V gene, CDR1 is LNHDA and CDR2 is SQIVND (reference sequence). V lost 3 bases to trimming and J lost 5 bases; unmatched junction nucleotides: 8. The CDR3 totals 16 residues. The CDR3, as DNA: TGTGCCAGTAGTATCCGGGACAGGGTAGACGATCAGCCCCAGCATTTT. Translating gives CASSIRDRVDDQPQHF.

Ten or more counts support this clonotype. The CDR3, as DNA: TGTGCCAGCAGTGCGGACAGTGTCTCTGGAAACACCATATATTTT. Its protein is CASSADSVSGNTIYF. V is TRBV6-5 and J is TRBJ1-3, with D perhaps matching TRBD1 (6 bases). CDR1 is MNHEY, CDR2 SVGAGI, per germline. Trimming pared 5 bases from V and 0 bases from J, leaving 11 bases between. This CDR3 region has 15 residues.

As regards this clonotype: It is unclear where the CDR3 begins or ends on the DNA, so no DNA is shown, and the CDR3 is as TCRdb lists it. The chain recombines TRBV7-3 with TRBJ2-7; TRBD1, the table's D call, lacks a check against the DNA. Germline assignment: CDR1 SGHTA and CDR2 FQGTGA. The CDR3 spans 21 amino acids, including both terminal residues. This CDR3 is CASSFYICSAFPGTSSYEQYF.

The V gene is TRBV7-2, the J gene TRBJ2-1, with TRBD1 identical over 12 bases. The CDR3 sequence is 18 residues long. The germline CDR1 and CDR2 sequences are SGHTA and FQGNSA. The J segment lost 4 bases and the V segment lost 5 bases, leaving 12 bases of the junction unmatched. This chain's CDR3 is CASSPLRDRGRLYNEQFF. As DNA, the CDR3 is TGTGCCAGCAGCCCACTCCGGGACAGGGGGCGATTATACAATGAGCAGTTCTTC.

This clonotype has a count of ten or more. The chain has TRBV19 and TRBJ2-3, with 9 bases matching TRBD1. The CDR3 consists of 18 residues. V lost 1 base and J lost 4; bases outside the gene matches: 12. Looked up from germline, CDR1 is LNHDA and CDR2 is SQIVND (reference sequence). CDR3 nucleotides: TGTGCCAGTAGTATAGGCTCAACACCGGGACAGGGATCAGATACGCAGTATTTT. This encodes CASSIGSTPGQGSDTQYF. Together with reference TRBV19 and TRBJ2-3, the CDR3 gives the full variable domain: DGGITQSPKYLFRKEGQNVTLSCEQNLNHDAMYWYRQDPGQGLRLIYYSQIVNDFQKGDIAEGYSVSREKKESFPLTVTSAQKNPTAFYLCASSIGSTPGQGSDTQYFGPGTRLTVL.

This clonotype has ten or more counts. The chain employs TRBV9 and TRBJ2-3, with 9 nucleotides matching TRBD2. CDR3 size: 17 residues. Looked up from germline, CDR1 is SGDLS and CDR2 is YYNGEE. V shed 2 bases, J shed 0 bases, and the junction held 7 bases outside the gene matches. CDR3 coding DNA: TGTGCCAGCAGCGTCCTTGCGGGAGGGTCTAGCACAGATACGCAGTATTTT. This gives the protein CASSVLAGGSSTDTQYF.

This clonotype was detected many times. The rearrangement joins TRBV7-2 to TRBJ2-2; TRBD1 aligns across 8 bases. With V trimmed by 5 bases and J by 5 bases, 1 base remained unmatched. CDR3 size: 13 residues. CDR1 and CDR2 (germline): SGHTA, FQGNSA. CDR3 sequence: CASSRQGTGELFF. CDR3 bases: TGTGCCAGCAGCCGACAGGGGACCGGGGAGCTGTTTTTT.

In its sample, this clonotype was seen many times. This chain uses TRBV9 with TRBJ1-3; D unclear. Per germline, CDR1 SGDLS and CDR2 YYNGEE. V was shortened by 4 bases and J by 0 bases, with 8 bases between the two germline ends. CDR3 length equals 14 residues. The CDR3 loop is CASSPEASGNTIYF. The CDR3 DNA is TGTGCCAGCAGCCCCGAGGCCTCTGGAAACACCATATATTTT.